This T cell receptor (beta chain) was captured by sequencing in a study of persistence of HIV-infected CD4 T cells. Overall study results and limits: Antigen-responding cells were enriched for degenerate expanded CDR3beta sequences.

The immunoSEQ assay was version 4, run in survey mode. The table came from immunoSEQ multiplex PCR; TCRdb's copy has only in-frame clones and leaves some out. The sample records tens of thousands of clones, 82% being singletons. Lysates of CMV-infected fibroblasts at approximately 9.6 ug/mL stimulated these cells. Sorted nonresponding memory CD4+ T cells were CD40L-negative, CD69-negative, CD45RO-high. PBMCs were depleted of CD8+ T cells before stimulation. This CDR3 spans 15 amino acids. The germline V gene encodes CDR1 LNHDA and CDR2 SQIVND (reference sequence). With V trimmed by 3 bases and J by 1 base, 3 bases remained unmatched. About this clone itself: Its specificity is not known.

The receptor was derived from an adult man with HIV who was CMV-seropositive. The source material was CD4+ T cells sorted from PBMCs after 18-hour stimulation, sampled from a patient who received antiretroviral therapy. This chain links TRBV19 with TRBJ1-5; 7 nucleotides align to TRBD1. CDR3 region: CASSMLGQSNQPQHF. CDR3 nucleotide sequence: TGTGCCAGTAGTATGCTGGGACAGAGCAATCAGCCCCAGCATTTT. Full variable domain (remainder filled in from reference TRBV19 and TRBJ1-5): DGGITQSPKYLFRKEGQNVTLSCEQNLNHDAMYWYRQDPGQGLRLIYYSQIVNDFQKGDIAEGYSVSREKKESFPLTVTSAQKNPTAFYLCASSMLGQSNQPQHFGDGTRLSIL.